This T cell receptor (beta chain) was found in a study of cytomegalovirus exposure and HLA in healthy donors. With V trimmed by 5 bases and J by 1 base, 5 bases remained unmatched. Germline lookup yields CDR1 LNHDA and CDR2 SQIVND (reference sequence). The CDR3 is 15 residues long. PCR primers comprised 60 Vbeta and 13 Jbeta primers. Here immunoSEQ multiplex PCR was the method, and the copy in TCRdb shows in-frame clones only, minus some. This sample's table reports about 110,000 clones. This receptor was taken from a man in his forties in good health and CMV-seropositive. The J gene is TRBJ2-7, the V gene TRBV19; 10 bases are a match to TRBD1. The material sequenced was PBMCs. DNA for the CDR3: TGTGCCAGTAGTGCGGGGACAGGGGCTTCCTACGAGCAGTACTTC. Translated: CASSAGTGASYEQYF.